The 32 T cell receptor beta chains presented below share a single source sample, sequenced in a study of T cell responses to AZD1222 COVID-19 vaccine. Data came from immunoSEQ multiplex PCR; TCRdb stores just in-frame clones and leaves some out. The sample has around 110,000 clones, about 93% seen once. Sequenced here: peripheral blood, sampled 28 days after the second AZD1222 dose. The receptors were gathered from an adult who received the AZD1222 COVID-19 vaccine.

The chain uses TRBV6-2 or TRBV6-3 and TRBJ1-1; D ambiguous. The CDR3 sequence is 14 residues long. From germline, CDR1 is MNHEY and CDR2 SVGEGT. V was pared by 5 bases and J by 3 bases, with 13 bases between. The CDR3 is CASSLSNGYTEAFF. DNA for the CDR3: TGTGCCAGCAGTCTATCGAATGGGTACACTGAAGCTTTCTTT.

This clone was picked up one time. In nucleotides, the CDR3 is TGTGCCAGCAGTAAGGTCGGGCCCCTCGGCATCAATGAGCAGTTCTTC. This translates into CASSKVGPLGINEQFF. The rearrangement uses TRBV3-1 (or the pseudogene TRBV3-2) and TRBJ2-1; no reliable D call. Per the germline V gene, CDR1 is LGHDT and CDR2 is YNNKEL (reference sequence). The CDR3 is 16 residues long. The V and J ends lost 6 bases and 6 bases respectively, with 21 bases between them.

The V gene is TRBV10-3, the J gene TRBJ1-2; TRBD1 matches 7 bases. Trimming took 6 bases from V and 10 from J; bases not matched to a gene: 5. CDR1 is ENHRY, CDR2 SYGVKD, per germline. The CDR3 extends over 11 amino acids. The CDR3 protein is CAIRATGVYTF. The CDR3 DNA follows: TGTGCCATCAGAGCCACAGGGGTCTACACCTTC.

The chain carries TRBV7-2 and TRBJ2-7, with TRBD1 matching 7 bases. V was clipped by 1 base and J by 1 base; unmatched bases: 7. This CDR3 comprises 16 residues. Germline V CDR1 and CDR2: SGHTA, FQGNSA. The DNA for the CDR3 is TGTGCCAGCAGCTTAGTTGGGACAGTAGGTTCCTACGAGCAGTACTTC. It is translated as CASSLVGTVGSYEQYF.

DNA of the CDR3: TGCAGCGTTCGCGGACGCTTAGAGGGGGAGACCCAGTACTTC. The encoded protein is CSVRGRLEGETQYF. This rearrangement joins TRBV29-1 to TRBJ2-5; possibly TRBD1 or TRBD2 for D (5 bases each). Trimming removed 5 bases from V and 5 bases from J, with 18 bases in between. CDR1 is SQVTM, CDR2 ANQGSEA, per germline. CDR3 length: 14 residues. Supplemented by reference TRBV29-1 and TRBJ2-5, the full variable domain reads SAVISQKPSRDICQRGTSLTIQCQVDSQVTMMFWYRQQPGQSLTLIATANQGSEATYESGFVIDKFPISRPNLTFSTLTVSNMSPEDSSIYLCSVRGRLEGETQYFGPGTRLLVL.

V is TRBV5-1 and J is TRBJ1-2, with D uncertain. The CDR3 extends over 14 amino acids. The germline gives CDR1 SGHRS, CDR2 YFSETQ. The V end was cut by 2 bases, the J end by 0 bases, with 8 bases between. This CDR3 reads CASSFGHSNYGYTF. In DNA form, the CDR3 reads TGCGCCAGCAGCTTTGGGCACTCTAACTATGGCTACACCTTC. Supplemented by reference TRBV5-1 and TRBJ1-2, the full variable domain reads KAGVTQTPRYLIKTRGQQVTLSCSPISGHRSVSWYQQTPGQGLQFLFEYFSETQRNKGNFPGRFSGRQFSNSRSEMNVSTLELGDSALYLCASSFGHSNYGYTFGSGTRLTVV.

V and J are TRBV30 and TRBJ1-1; 8 positions match TRBD1. The V gene end was trimmed by 2 bases and the J gene end by 0 bases; junction bases not matched to a gene: 11. The CDR3 length is 17 residues. Germline CDR1 is GTSNPN and CDR2 is SVGIG (reference sequence). Here the CDR3 DNA reads TGTGCCTGGAGTCCCCCCGGACAGGGACACATGAACACTGAAGCTTTCTTT. Translating gives CAWSPPGQGHMNTEAFF.

This clone was recorded a few times. This rearrangement joins TRBV7-9 to TRBJ2-7; D uncertain. V was cut by 4 bases and J by 5 bases, with 18 bases left in between. Germline-derived CDR1 and CDR2 are SEHNR and FQNEAQ (reference sequence). This CDR3 is built from 15 residues. CDR3 protein: CASSSLSRDPNEQYF. CDR3 nucleotide sequence: TGTGCCAGCAGCTCCCTGAGCAGAGATCCTAACGAGCAGTACTTC. The complete variable domain, with remaining parts taken from reference TRBV7-9 and TRBJ2-7, reads DTGVSQNPRHKITKRGQNVTFRCDPISEHNRLYWYRQTLGQGPEFLTYFQNEAQLEKSRLLSDRFSAERPKGSFSTLEIQRTEQGDSAMYLCASSSLSRDPNEQYFGPGTRLTVT.

V is TRBV6-2 or TRBV6-3 and J is TRBJ2-3; possibly TRBD2 for D (5 bases). V was pared by 5 bases and J by 7 bases, with 16 bases between. CDR1 is MNHEY and CDR2 is SVGEGT in the germline V gene. The CDR3 consists of 14 residues. CDR3 residues: CASSALKTGYTQYF. The CDR3, as DNA: TGTGCCAGCAGTGCCCTAAAAACGGGATATACGCAGTATTTT.

V usage is TRBV7-6 and J usage is TRBJ2-1; 8 bases agree with TRBD1. Germline CDR1 SGHVS, CDR2 FNYEAQ. This CDR3 comprises 15 residues. The V segment lost 5 bases and the J segment 0 bases; nucleotides outside the gene matches: 3. The CDR3 DNA sequence: TGTGCCAGCAGCCACGACAGGGGCTCCTACAATGAGCAGTTCTTC. Its protein is CASSHDRGSYNEQFF.

The chain carries TRBV3-1 (or the pseudogene TRBV3-2) and TRBJ2-2; D not resolved. V shed 6 bases and J shed 3 bases, with 14 bases lying between them. Germline CDR1 LGHDT, CDR2 YNNKEL (reference sequence). The CDR3 runs 15 residues. CDR3 bases: TGTGCCAGCAGTCCCCCCCACTCCTACACCGGGGAGCTGTTTTTT. Protein product: CASSPPHSYTGELFF.

The rearrangement uses TRBV10-2 and TRBJ2-4, with a tentative D call TRBD2 (5 bases). This CDR3 contains 15 residues. CDR1 and CDR2 (germline): WSHSY, SAAADI. The V end lost 0 bases, the J end lost 13 bases, and 19 bases lay between the germline ends. The CDR3 DNA reads TGCGCCAGCAGTGAGTCTGGGCTAGCATTCATGTCCCAGTACTTC. Protein product: CASSESGLAFMSQYF.

This chain joins TRBV5-6 and TRBJ1-4, with D unresolved. The germline V and J ends were trimmed by 5 bases and 3 bases, with 14 bases remaining between them. CDR1 and CDR2 (germline): SGHDT, YYEEEE. There are 15 residues in the CDR3. In DNA, the CDR3 is TGTGCCAGCAGGATCGAGGGTATGGCTAATGAAAAACTGTTTTTT. It translates to CASRIEGMANEKLFF.

J is TRBJ2-1 and V is TRBV5-1; possible D gene TRBD1, 5 bases. Germline V gives CDR1 SGHRS, CDR2 YFSETQ. V was pared by 9 bases and J by 6 bases, with 13 bases between. The CDR3 extends over 12 amino acids. CDR3 protein: CATPPGFNEQFF. CDR3 nucleotides: TGCGCCACCCCGCCAGGGTTCAATGAGCAGTTCTTC.

V gene TRBV6-5 combines with J gene TRBJ2-7; 8 bases match TRBD1. Trimming took 6 bases from V and 2 from J; bases not matched to a gene: 9. This CDR3 region has 15 residues. Germline V lookup: CDR1 MNHEY, CDR2 SVGAGI. CDR3 sequence reads: CASRPTQGGPYEQYF. CDR3 coding DNA: TGTGCCAGCAGGCCGACACAGGGGGGTCCCTACGAGCAGTACTTC.

The J gene is TRBJ1-6, the V gene TRBV5-1; D not certain. This CDR3 is 14 amino acids long. Germline CDR1 reads SGHRS; CDR2 reads YFSETQ. V was shortened by 0 bases and J by 7 bases, with 8 bases between the two germline ends. The CDR3 DNA reads TGCGCCAGCAGCTTGGAGACCCAAAATTCACCCCTCCACTTT. It encodes CASSLETQNSPLHF.

The chain is built from TRBV11-2 and TRBJ2-3; D is unresolved. Per the germline V gene, CDR1 is SGHAT and CDR2 is FQNNGV. This CDR3 has 13 amino acids. The V and J ends lost 1 base and 4 bases respectively, with 6 bases between them. The CDR3, as DNA: TGTGCCAGCAGCTTAGGTGGCGCAGATACGCAGTATTTT. Its protein is CASSLGGADTQYF. The full variable domain, in which reference TRBV11-2 and TRBJ2-3 provide the parts outside the CDR3, is EAGVAQSPRYKIIEKRQSVAFWCNPISGHATLYWYQQILGQGPKLLIQFQNNGVVDDSQLPKDRFSAERLKGVDSTLKIQPAKLEDSAVYLCASSLGGADTQYFGPGTRLTVL.

Regarding this clone: The sample contains more than one DNA sequence encoding this CDR3. V and J are TRBV18 and TRBJ1-2, with a possible D match to TRBD1 (5 bases). The CDR3 totals 13 residues. V lost 3 bases to trimming and J lost 1 base, with 6 bases between them. Germline lookup yields CDR1 KGHSH and CDR2 LQKENI. This chain's CDR3 is CASSPGGNYGYTF. CDR3 DNA sequence: TGTGCCAGCTCACCGGGGGGTAACTATGGCTACACCTTC.

The chain is built from TRBV30 and TRBJ1-5; D may be TRBD1 (5 bases). The CDR3 spans 14 residues. V gave up 5 bases and J gave up 1 base, with 12 bases separating them. CDR1 and CDR2 (germline): GTSNPN, SVGIG (reference sequence). The chain's CDR3 is CAWQDRTSNQPQHF. CDR3 bases: TGTGCCTGGCAGGATCGGACAAGCAATCAGCCCCAGCATTTT.

The CDR3 spells CATADLIRENIQYF. The CDR3 coding sequence is TGTGCCACTGCGGACCTTATTAGGGAGAACATTCAGTACTTC. This rearrangement joins TRBV19 to TRBJ2-4; maybe TRBD2 (5 bases). Trimming left V 10 bases short and J 7 bases short, with 20 bases between. This CDR3 spans 14 amino acids. The V gene's germline CDR1 is LNHDA and CDR2 SQIVND (reference sequence).

CDR3 coding DNA: TGTGCCAGCAGTCCCCGAGGGGGGTTCACTGAAGCTTTCTTT. It yields the protein CASSPRGGFTEAFF. J is TRBJ1-1 and V is TRBV27; maybe TRBD1 (6 bases). The V end was cut by 5 bases, the J end by 4 bases, with 14 bases between. Germline V gives CDR1 MNHEY, CDR2 SMNVEV (reference sequence). This CDR3 is built from 14 residues.

This chain uses TRBV6-2 or TRBV6-3 with TRBJ1-6, with 8 nucleotides matching TRBD1. The germline gives CDR1 MNHEY, CDR2 SVGEGT. J was trimmed by 10 bases and V by 1 base; bases with no gene match: 6. The CDR3 has 15 amino acids. The CDR3 coding sequence is TGTGCCAGCAGTTACTTCGAGACAGGGGAGTCACCCCTCCACTTT. Its translation is CASSYFETGESPLHF.

V is TRBV19 and J is TRBJ2-3, with 7 bases fitting TRBD1. CDR3 size: 14 residues. CDR1 and CDR2 (germline): LNHDA, SQIVND (reference sequence). V lost 6 bases and J lost 4; bases outside the gene matches: 7. The CDR3 nucleotides are TGTGCCAGTAGCAGACAGGGCAGCCCAGATACGCAGTATTTT. This gives the protein CASSRQGSPDTQYF.

The chain is built from TRBV7-9 and TRBJ1-1; D is unresolved. Germline V lookup: CDR1 SEHNR, CDR2 FQNEAQ (reference sequence). V was shortened by 8 bases and J by 0 bases, with 16 bases between the two germline ends. The CDR3 is 15 residues long. This CDR3 is CASEEEYRVNTEAFF. The CDR3 coding sequence is TGTGCCAGCGAGGAGGAGTACAGAGTGAACACTGAAGCTTTCTTT. The entire variable domain, with the rest obtained from reference TRBV7-9 and TRBJ1-1, is as follows: DTGVSQNPRHKITKRGQNVTFRCDPISEHNRLYWYRQTLGQGPEFLTYFQNEAQLEKSRLLSDRFSAERPKGSFSTLEIQRTEQGDSAMYLCASEEEYRVNTEAFFGQGTRLTVV.

The chain links TRBV16 to TRBJ1-6; 7 bases are a match to TRBD1. CDR3 length: 14 residues. Trimming cost V 5 bases and J 7 bases; bases outside gene matches: 5. In germline, CDR1 is KGHSY, CDR2 FQNENV. CDR3 sequence reads: CASSFRDRNSPLHF. CDR3 bases: TGTGCCAGCAGCTTCCGGGACAGAAATTCACCCCTCCACTTT.

The chain joins TRBV6-5 to TRBJ2-5; D is ambiguous. This CDR3 contains 10 residues. The germline V gene has CDR1 MNHEY and CDR2 SVGAGI. The germline V and J ends were trimmed by 8 bases and 2 bases, with 3 bases remaining between them. The CDR3 spells CASGQETQYF. The DNA of the CDR3 is TGTGCCAGCGGGCAAGAGACCCAGTACTTC.

This chain connects TRBV28 to TRBJ2-1; D may be TRBD2 (5 bases). This CDR3 is built from 13 residues. Germline CDR1 MDHEN, CDR2 SYDVKM. V lost 10 bases to trimming and J lost 6 bases, with 16 bases between them. The CDR3 coding sequence is TGTGCCACGATAGAGAGCGGACTCAATGAGCAGTTCTTC. Translating gives CATIESGLNEQFF.

The chain recombines TRBV27 with TRBJ1-5; D is possibly TRBD1 (5 bases). Per germline, CDR1 MNHEY and CDR2 SMNVEV (reference sequence). The CDR3 is made up of 14 amino acids. V lost 5 bases and J lost 6, with 14 bases in between. The CDR3 reads CASSPSGVPQPQHF. The CDR3 region has the DNA TGTGCCAGCAGTCCCTCGGGGGTGCCTCAGCCCCAGCATTTT.

The genes are TRBV11-2 and TRBJ1-1; possibly TRBD1 for D (5 bases). The CDR3 contains 12 residues. Germline CDR1 is SGHAT and CDR2 is FQNNGV. The ends were cut back, 1 base at V and 6 bases at J, with 6 bases in the middle. The CDR3 DNA reads as TGTGCCAGCAGCTTAGCGGGGCCTGAAGCTTTCTTT. The encoded protein is CASSLAGPEAFF.

V gene TRBV7-8 combines with J gene TRBJ2-1; D uncertain. The CDR3 consists of 18 residues. V shed 0 bases and J shed 0 bases, with 15 bases lying between them. CDR1 is SGHVS, CDR2 FQNEAQ, per germline. The CDR3 reads CASSLANDLFSSYNEQFF. The CDR3 nucleotides are TGTGCCAGCAGCTTAGCGAATGACCTTTTTAGCTCCTACAATGAGCAGTTCTTC.

The chain carries TRBV18 and TRBJ1-5, with D uncertain. V lost 2 bases and J 4 bases, leaving 12 bases between the germline ends. The germline V gene has CDR1 KGHSH and CDR2 LQKENI. The CDR3 has 15 residues. DNA for the CDR3: TGTGCCAGCTCACCAGGGTTCGGGAGTAATCAGCCCCAGCATTTT. Translated, it gives CASSPGFGSNQPQHF.

This rearrangement joins TRBV10-3 to TRBJ2-1; D might be TRBD2 (6 bases). Germline CDR1 is ENHRY and CDR2 is SYGVKD. The CDR3 is 15 amino acids. V was clipped by 6 bases and J by 6 bases, with 18 bases between them. The CDR3 region has the DNA TGTGCCATCAGAGTGGGGACTCTTCAGGGCAATGAGCAGTTCTTC. Its translation is CAIRVGTLQGNEQFF.